The next 16 T cell receptor beta chains were all read from a single sample in a study of blood T cell repertoires in COVID-19. Some clones are missing from TCRdb's copy, which holds only in-frame ones; the method was immunoSEQ multiplex PCR. The sample has roughly 260,000 clones, approximately 89% seen once; the top ten hold 2.6%. The sample taken for sequencing was PBMCs or T cells enriched from blood (not recorded which). The receptors originated from a woman aged 18-29 years who had recovered from COVID-19.

The DNA for the CDR3 is TGTGCCAGCAGCTTCGGTAACTCCTACGAGCAGTACTTC. It translates to CASSFGNSYEQYF. This chain uses TRBV5-6 with TRBJ2-7, with D uncertain. V lost 2 bases to trimming and J lost 0 bases, with 6 bases between them. Germline lookup yields CDR1 SGHDT and CDR2 YYEEEE. This CDR3 has 13 residues.

This chain uses TRBV5-6 with TRBJ1-2; 9 positions agree with TRBD1. This CDR3 has 16 amino acids. Germline V CDR1 and CDR2: SGHDT, YYEEEE. J gave up 6 bases and V 1 base, and 10 bases lay outside the gene matches. The CDR3 sequence is CASSLLPGQGIDGYTF. DNA of the CDR3: TGTGCCAGCAGCTTGTTGCCGGGACAGGGAATCGATGGCTACACCTTC.

In nucleotides, the CDR3 is TGTGCCATCAGGGACAGGATCGGGGACGAAAAACTGTTTTTT. Translated, it gives CAIRDRIGDEKLFF. The chain carries TRBV10-3 and TRBJ1-4; TRBD1 matches at 7 bases. Per germline, CDR1 ENHRY and CDR2 SYGVKD. There are 14 residues in the CDR3. With V trimmed by 6 bases and J by 8 bases, 9 bases remained unmatched.

The chain carries TRBV4-3 and TRBJ1-1; D is perhaps TRBD1 (6 bases). V was shortened by 3 bases and J by 7 bases, with 15 bases between the two germline ends. In germline, CDR1 is LGHNA, CDR2 YSLEER. This CDR3 is 14 amino acids long. The CDR3 spells CASSHQDRTGEAFF. The CDR3 DNA is TGCGCCAGCAGCCACCAAGACAGGACGGGTGAAGCTTTCTTT.

The V and J genes are TRBV3-1 (or the pseudogene TRBV3-2) and TRBJ2-6; D gene uncertain. The germline V and J ends were trimmed by 2 bases and 3 bases, with 5 bases remaining between them. In germline, CDR1 is LGHDT, CDR2 YNNKEL (reference sequence). CDR3 length equals 14 residues. The CDR3 nucleotides read TGTGCCAGCAGCCAATTAGATGGGGCCAACGTCCTGACTTTC. Translating gives CASSQLDGANVLTF.

This chain links TRBV7-8 with TRBJ2-7; the match to TRBD2 covers 15 bases. The CDR3 consists of 22 residues. Per germline, CDR1 SGHVS and CDR2 FQNEAQ. The V gene end was trimmed by 5 bases and the J gene end by 0 bases; junction bases not matched to a gene: 20. The CDR3 reads CASSRGLAGGKLLQNFSYEQYF. The CDR3 region has the DNA TGTGCCAGCAGCCGAGGACTAGCGGGGGGGAAACTACTACAGAACTTCTCCTACGAGCAGTACTTC.

The gene calls are TRBV7-2 and TRBJ1-1; D possibly corresponds to TRBD1 (5 bases). Per germline, CDR1 SGHTA and CDR2 FQGNSA. The CDR3 is made up of 16 amino acids. V was trimmed by 5 bases and J by 1 base, leaving 17 bases between them. This chain's CDR3 is CASSPPSGGTNTEAFF. For the CDR3, the DNA is TGTGCCAGCAGCCCACCCTCGGGAGGGACGAACACTGAAGCTTTCTTT.

The V call is TRBV27, the J call TRBJ1-1; D unclear. CDR1 and CDR2 from the germline V gene are MNHEY and SMNVEV (reference sequence). Trimming pared 3 bases from V and 0 bases from J, leaving 8 bases between. The CDR3 length is 14 residues. The CDR3 bases are TGTGCCAGCAGTTTTAAGTACTTGAACACTGAAGCTTTCTTT. As protein: CASSFKYLNTEAFF.

This chain joins TRBV18 and TRBJ2-7; 10 bases are shared with TRBD1. This CDR3 is 13 amino acids long. V lost 5 bases to trimming and J lost 6 bases; unmatched junction nucleotides: 4. Germline CDR1 and CDR2: KGHSH and LQKENI. In nucleotides, the CDR3 is TGTGCCAGCTCAGGGACAGGGGAGGCCGAGCAGTACTTC. Translating it yields CASSGTGEAEQYF.

This clone was seen once. This sequence joins TRBV30 and TRBJ2-7; 8 bases map to TRBD1. This CDR3 region has 16 residues. CDR1 is GTSNPN and CDR2 is SVGIG in the germline V gene (reference sequence). The ends lost 0 bases at V and 1 base at J; junction bases unmatched: 8. The CDR3 is CAWSVSWDRTSYEQYF. The CDR3 coding sequence is TGTGCCTGGAGTGTATCTTGGGACAGGACATCCTACGAGCAGTACTTC. Filled out from reference TRBV30 and TRBJ2-7, the complete variable domain reads SQTIHQWPATLVQPVGSPLSLECTVEGTSNPNLYWYRQAAGRGLQLLFYSVGIGQISSEVPQNLSASRPQDRQFILSSKKLLLSDSGFYLCAWSVSWDRTSYEQYFGPGTRLTVT.

The chain joins TRBV15 to TRBJ2-7, with 9 bases matching TRBD1. Germline V gene data show CDR1 as LNHNV and CDR2 as YYDKDF (reference sequence). Germline trimming cut 1 base from V and 2 bases from J; bases unmatched to any gene: 24. The CDR3 runs 22 residues. CDR3 sequence: CATSRARSHLWDRAVYTYEQYF. CDR3 DNA sequence: TGTGCCACCAGCAGAGCCCGTTCCCACCTCTGGGACAGGGCTGTATACACCTACGAGCAGTACTTC.

This chain links TRBV5-5 with TRBJ2-3; no reliable D call. CDR3 size: 15 residues. CDR1 SGHKS and CDR2 YYEKEE come from the germline V gene (reference sequence). Trimming shortened V by 0 bases and J by 2 bases, and 10 bases separated the two germline ends. The CDR3 here is CASSLAGPHTDTQYF. The CDR3 coding sequence is TGTGCCAGCAGCTTGGCCGGTCCCCACACAGATACGCAGTATTTT.

The chain's CDR3 is CASSGVRSPLHF. The CDR3 DNA is TGTGCCAGCAGCGGTGTGCGGTCACCCCTCCACTTT. The chain joins TRBV7-9 to TRBJ1-6; D is unresolved. This CDR3 is 12 amino acids long. CDR1 SEHNR and CDR2 FQNEAQ come from the germline V gene (reference sequence). V lost 5 bases, J lost 10 bases, and 9 bases lay in between.

This chain uses TRBV7-8 with TRBJ2-2, with TRBD2 matching over 8 bases. This CDR3 has 17 residues. V lost 1 base and J lost 0; bases outside the gene matches: 4. CDR1 is SGHVS and CDR2 is FQNEAQ in the germline V gene. The CDR3 region has the DNA TGTGCCAGCAGCTTAGTGGCGGGACTAGCGAACACCGGGGAGCTGTTTTTT. This encodes CASSLVAGLANTGELFF.

The CDR3 loop is CASSYRDRSTDTQYF. Written as DNA, the CDR3 is TGTGCCAGCAGCTACCGGGACAGAAGCACAGATACGCAGTATTTT. The rearrangement uses TRBV9 and TRBJ2-3, with 7 bases fitting TRBD1. CDR1 SGDLS and CDR2 YYNGEE come from the germline V gene. CDR3 size: 15 residues. J was trimmed by 0 bases and V by 4 bases; bases with no gene match: 5.

This clone was recorded only once. CDR3 nucleotide sequence: TGTGCCAGCAGTTTATTGAAGGGGGCTGGGAACACTGAAGCTTTCTTT. As protein: CASSLLKGAGNTEAFF. This chain links TRBV28 with TRBJ1-1; 7 nucleotides align to TRBD1. The CDR3 is 16 amino acids. Losses at the gene ends were 1 base for V and 1 base for J; bases not matched to a gene: 6. Germline assignment: CDR1 MDHEN and CDR2 SYDVKM.